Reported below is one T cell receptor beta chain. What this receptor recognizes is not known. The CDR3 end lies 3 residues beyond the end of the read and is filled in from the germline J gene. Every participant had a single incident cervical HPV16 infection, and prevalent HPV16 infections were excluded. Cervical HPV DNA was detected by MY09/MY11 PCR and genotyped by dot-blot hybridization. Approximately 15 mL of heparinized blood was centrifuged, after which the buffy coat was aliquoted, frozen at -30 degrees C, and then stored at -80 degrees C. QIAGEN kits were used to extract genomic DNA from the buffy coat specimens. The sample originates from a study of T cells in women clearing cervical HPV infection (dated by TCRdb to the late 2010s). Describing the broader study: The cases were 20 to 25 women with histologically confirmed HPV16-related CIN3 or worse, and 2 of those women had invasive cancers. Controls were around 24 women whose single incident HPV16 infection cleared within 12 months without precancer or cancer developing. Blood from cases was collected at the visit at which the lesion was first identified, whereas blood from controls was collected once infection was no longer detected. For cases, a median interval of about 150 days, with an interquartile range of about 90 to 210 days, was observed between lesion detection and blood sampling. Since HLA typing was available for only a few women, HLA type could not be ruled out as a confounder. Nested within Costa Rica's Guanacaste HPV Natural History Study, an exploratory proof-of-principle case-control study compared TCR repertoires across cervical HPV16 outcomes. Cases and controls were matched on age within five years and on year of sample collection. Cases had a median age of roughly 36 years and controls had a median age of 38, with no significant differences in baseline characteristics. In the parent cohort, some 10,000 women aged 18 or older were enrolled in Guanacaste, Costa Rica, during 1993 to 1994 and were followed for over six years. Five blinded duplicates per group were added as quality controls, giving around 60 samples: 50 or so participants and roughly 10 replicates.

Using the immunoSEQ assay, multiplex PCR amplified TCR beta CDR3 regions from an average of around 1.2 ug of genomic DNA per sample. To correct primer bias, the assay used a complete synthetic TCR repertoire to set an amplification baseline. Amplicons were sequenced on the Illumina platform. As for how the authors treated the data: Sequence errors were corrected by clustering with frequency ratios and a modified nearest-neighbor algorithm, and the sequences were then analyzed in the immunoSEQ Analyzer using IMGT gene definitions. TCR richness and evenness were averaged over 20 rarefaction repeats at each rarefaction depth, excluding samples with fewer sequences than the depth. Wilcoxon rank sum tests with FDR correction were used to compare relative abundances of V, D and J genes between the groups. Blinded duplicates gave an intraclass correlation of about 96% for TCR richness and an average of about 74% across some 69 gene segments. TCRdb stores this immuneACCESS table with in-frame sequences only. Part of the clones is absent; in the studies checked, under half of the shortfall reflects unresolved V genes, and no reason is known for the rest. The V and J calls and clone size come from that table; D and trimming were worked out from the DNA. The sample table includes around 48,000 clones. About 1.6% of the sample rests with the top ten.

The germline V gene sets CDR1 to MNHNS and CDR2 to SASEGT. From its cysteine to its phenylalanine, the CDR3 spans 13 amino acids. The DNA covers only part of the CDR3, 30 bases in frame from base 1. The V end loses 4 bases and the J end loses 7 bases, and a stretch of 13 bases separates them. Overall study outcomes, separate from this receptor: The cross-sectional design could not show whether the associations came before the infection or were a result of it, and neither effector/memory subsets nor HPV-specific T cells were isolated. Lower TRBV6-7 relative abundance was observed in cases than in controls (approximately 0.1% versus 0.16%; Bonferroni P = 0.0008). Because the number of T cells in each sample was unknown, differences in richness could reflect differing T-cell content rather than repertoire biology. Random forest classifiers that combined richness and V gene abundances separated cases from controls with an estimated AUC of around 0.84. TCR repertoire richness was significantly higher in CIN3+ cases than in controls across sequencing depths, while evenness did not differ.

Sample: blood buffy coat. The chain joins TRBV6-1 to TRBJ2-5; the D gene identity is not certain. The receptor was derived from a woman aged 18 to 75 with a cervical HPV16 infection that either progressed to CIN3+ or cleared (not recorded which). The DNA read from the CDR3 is TGTGCCAGCAGTGTAGAGTTTGGGCGGACC. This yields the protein CASSVEFGRT. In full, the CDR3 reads CASSVEFGRTQYF.